A selection of T cell receptor beta chains follows, all from one sample in a study of blood T cell repertoires in COVID-19. Some clones are missing from TCRdb's copy, which holds only in-frame ones; the method was immunoSEQ multiplex PCR. The sample yields around 280,000 clones, approximately 86% seen once. The specimen sequenced was peripheral blood. The origin of the receptors is a woman aged 25 to 39 who had recovered from COVID-19. The CDR3 runs from the conserved cysteine through the conserved F or W. A D gene is named only where the DNA matches it firmly. Size tells how often a clone was seen (once, few, many) or the class of an expanded clone, and some rows leave it out.

j_call clone_size v_call d_call cdr3_nt cdr3_aa
TRBJ1-6 . TRBV6-5 . TGTGCCAGCAGAAAGGGGAATTCACCCCTCCACTTT CASRKGNSPLHF
TRBJ2-2 . TRBV24-1 . TGTGCCACCAGTGGCCGGGGGGCCACCGGGGAGCTGTTTTTT CATSGRGATGELFF
TRBJ2-7 . TRBV4-1 . TGCGCCAGCAGCCAAGTCCGAATTTCAGGGACACCACCCTACGAGCAGTACTTC CASSQVRISGTPPYEQYF
TRBJ2-7 once TRBV25-1 TRBD1 TGTGCCAGCAGTGAATTTCAGGGGGCGGAGGAGCAGTACTTC CASSEFQGAEEQYF
TRBJ1-1 . TRBV30 . TGTGCCTCCGCGGAGCAAATGAGCCCTGAAGCTTTCTTT CASAEQMSPEAFF
TRBJ2-3 . TRBV27 . TGTGCCAGCAGTTTCTTAGGGGCCACAGATACGCAGTATTTT CASSFLGATDTQYF
TRBJ2-3 . TRBV7-6 TRBD1 TGTGCCAGCAGCACTACATCGGGACAGTCATATACGCAGTATTTT CASSTTSGQSYTQYF
TRBJ2-4 . TRBV5-1 TRBD1 TGCGCCAGCAGCTTGCTACAGGGGGATTTAGCCAAAAACATTCAGTACTTC CASSLLQGDLAKNIQYF
TRBJ2-7 . TRBV4-3 . TGCGCCAGCAGCCAAGAGGGGAGGGGGAAGCAGTACTTC CASSQEGRGKQYF
TRBJ2-2 . TRBV7-6 TRBD2 TGTGCCAGCAGCTATTCCAAGACTAGCGGTACCGGGGAGCTGTTTTTT CASSYSKTSGTGELFF
TRBJ1-2 . TRBV28 TRBD1 TGTGCCAGCAGTTCCCGACAGGGGCCTTTCAACTATGGCTACACCTTC CASSSRQGPFNYGYTF
TRBJ2-5 . TRBV11-2 . TGTGCCAGCAGCTTACGGGCAGGGGAACAAGAGACCCAGTACTTC CASSLRAGEQETQYF
TRBJ1-5 . TRBV27 TRBD1 TGTGCCAGCAGTTTACAGGGGGAGAATCAGCCCCAGCATTTT CASSLQGENQPQHF
TRBJ1-1 once TRBV29-1 TRBD1 TGCAGCGTTGCCCCCCGGGGGGACAGGGGGGGCACTGAAGCTTTCTTT CSVAPRGDRGGTEAFF
TRBJ1-5 . TRBV9 . TGTGCCAGCAGCGTAGCTCCGGGGTTAGGGCAGCCCCAGCATTTT CASSVAPGLGQPQHF
TRBJ1-4 . TRBV5-1 TRBD1 TGCGCCAGCAGCATTACAGGGGGTACGGGCGAAAAACTGTTTTTT CASSITGGTGEKLFF
TRBJ2-1 . TRBV12-3/TRBV12-4 . TGTGCCAGCAGTTTTTCCACTATCAATGAGCAGTTCTTC CASSFSTINEQFF
TRBJ1-3 . TRBV28 . TGTGCCAGCAGTTTCAGGGGCTCATCTGGAAACACCATATATTTT CASSFRGSSGNTIYF
TRBJ2-7 . TRBV7-6 TRBD1 TGTGCCAGCAGCCCGAGGGACAGGAGCTCCTACGAGCAGTACTTC CASSPRDRSSYEQYF
TRBJ2-1 . TRBV13 TRBD2 TGTGCCAGCAGCTCCGGGACTAGCGGGACGAATGAGCAGTTCTTC CASSSGTSGTNEQFF
TRBJ2-1 . TRBV5-6 . TGTGCCAGCAGCTTGAGGTTTATGACTAGTGAGTCCTACAATGAGCAGTTCTTC CASSLRFMTSESYNEQFF
TRBJ1-1 few TRBV6-4 . TGTGCCAGCAGTGACCGCGAAGGGGTAGCTTTCTTT CASSDREGVAFF
TRBJ2-5 . TRBV2 . TGTGCCAGCACAACGACAGAAGAGACCCAGTACTTC CASTTTEETQYF
TRBJ2-7 once TRBV4-3 . TGCGCCAGCAGCGCGGAACAGGGATACGAGCAGTACTTC CASSAEQGYEQYF
TRBJ2-3 . TRBV27 . TGTGCCAGCAGTTTTTTAAGCGGGTCCTTTACGACTGGCACAGATACGCAGTATTTT CASSFLSGSFTTGTDTQYF
TRBJ1-4 . TRBV12-3/TRBV12-4 . TGTGCCAGCAGTGAACATGAAAATGAAAAACTGTTTTTT CASSEHENEKLFF